This T cell receptor beta chain was observed in a study of blood T cell repertoires in COVID-19. Study as a whole: Collection of acute and convalescent COVID-19 samples took place in the United States, Italy and Spain. PBMCs, B-cell-depleted T cells, or T cells were the source of the cDNA or gDNA that made up the material.

Germline loops: CDR1 MNHEY, CDR2 SVGAGI. The ends lost 4 bases at V and 10 bases at J; junction bases unmatched: 9. The CDR3 has 14 amino acids. Clones were sequenced by immunoSEQ multiplex PCR, and TCRdb holds only the in-frame ones, with some missing. The sample has under 200,000 clones, 84% seen once. The chain carries TRBV6-5 and TRBJ1-4, with 7 bases aligning to TRBD1. The origin of this receptor is a man younger than 35 with active or convalescent COVID-19. The specimen sequenced was peripheral blood. As DNA, the CDR3 is TGTGCCAGCAGTTTAGGGACAGCCGATGGAAAACTGTTTTTT. The encoded protein is CASSLGTADGKLFF.